These 17 T cell receptor beta chains originate from one sample sequenced in a study of blood T cell repertoires in COVID-19. Produced via immunoSEQ multiplex PCR; TCRdb's table is partial and in-frame only. The profile covers under 250,000 clones, with 85% appearing a single time and roughly 6.4% taken by the ten largest. Sample: peripheral blood. Receptor source: a woman aged 60-75 years with active or convalescent COVID-19.

This chain links TRBV6-5 with TRBJ2-3, with TRBD1 identical over 7 bases. Trimming removed 8 bases from V and 4 bases from J; junction bases left unmatched: 9. The CDR3 extends over 14 amino acids. Germline V lookup: CDR1 MNHEY, CDR2 SVGAGI. CDR3 in DNA: TGTGCCAGCGGACCACAGGGGCAACCAGATACGCAGTATTTT. Protein sequence: CASGPQGQPDTQYF.

The chain is built from TRBV6-5 and TRBJ2-1; TRBD1 matches at 7 bases. The CDR3 extends over 15 amino acids. Trimming cost V 7 bases and J 0 bases; bases outside gene matches: 6. Germline CDR1 MNHEY, CDR2 SVGAGI. The CDR3, as DNA: TGTGCCAGCAACGCCGGGACAGTCTCCTACAATGAGCAGTTCTTC. Amino acids: CASNAGTVSYNEQFF.

The chain has TRBV5-5 and TRBJ2-5; 11 bases are shared with TRBD2. The V gene end was trimmed by 3 bases and the J gene end by 2 bases; junction bases not matched to a gene: 3. The germline V gene has CDR1 SGHKS and CDR2 YYEKEE (reference sequence). The CDR3 is made up of 15 amino acids. In DNA form, the CDR3 reads TGTGCCAGCAGCTCACTAGCGGGGGTTCAAGAGACCCAGTACTTC. It yields the protein CASSSLAGVQETQYF. The full variable domain, completed using reference TRBV5-5 and TRBJ2-5, is DAGVTQSPTHLIKTRGQQVTLRCSPISGHKSVSWYQQVLGQGPQFIFQYYEKEERGRGNFPDRFSARQFPNYSSELNVNALLLGDSALYLCASSSLAGVQETQYFGPGTRLLVL.

V gene TRBV11-2 combines with J gene TRBJ2-7; D not resolved. Trimming cost V 3 bases and J 1 base, with 7 bases left between them. Germline V gene sequence: CDR1 SGHAT, CDR2 FQNNGV. The CDR3 runs to 13 residues. The CDR3, as DNA: TGTGCCAGCAGCTTGGTTCAGTCCTACGAGCAGTACTTC. Protein sequence: CASSLVQSYEQYF.

This chain's CDR3 is CASSSPRGGRDEQFF. The CDR3 bases are TGTGCCAGCAGCTCCCCGAGGGGGGGCCGGGATGAGCAGTTCTTC. The chain employs TRBV7-2 and TRBJ2-1, with D maybe TRBD2 (7 bases). Germline V gene sequence: CDR1 SGHTA, CDR2 FQGNSA. V lost 4 bases to trimming and J lost 8 bases, with 18 bases between them. The CDR3 contains 15 residues.

This sequence joins TRBV10-3 and TRBJ2-3, with 11 bases matching TRBD2. This CDR3 is 16 amino acids long. The V segment lost 1 base and the J segment 6 bases; nucleotides outside the gene matches: 6. Germline values: CDR1 ENHRY, CDR2 SYGVKD. The CDR3 nucleotides are TGTGCCATCAGTGAGTGGGCTAGCGGGAGGAGGGATACGCAGTATTTT. Translated, it gives CAISEWASGRRDTQYF.

The V gene is TRBV7-3, the J gene TRBJ2-3; 11 bases map to TRBD1. V lost 6 bases and J lost 3; bases outside the gene matches: 2. The CDR3 has 14 amino acids. In germline, CDR1 is SGHTA, CDR2 FQGTGA. This CDR3 reads CASSGQGATDTQYF. The CDR3 nucleotides are TGTGCCAGCAGTGGACAGGGGGCAACAGATACGCAGTATTTT.

This chain connects TRBV5-1 to TRBJ1-2; 8 nucleotides line up with TRBD1. V shed 0 bases, J shed 5 bases, and the junction held 15 bases outside the gene matches. This CDR3 spans 18 amino acids. CDR1 SGHRS and CDR2 YFSETQ come from the germline V gene. The CDR3, as DNA: TGCGCCAGCAGCTTGGCCGTCGGACAGGGTGGAGGAGTTTATGGCTACACCTTC. Its protein is CASSLAVGQGGGVYGYTF.

This chain connects TRBV7-9 to TRBJ2-3, with D unclear. Between the trimmed V and J ends, which lost 1 base and 0 bases, there was a span of 5 bases. This CDR3 spans 14 amino acids. Looked up from germline, CDR1 is SEHNR and CDR2 is FQNEAQ (reference sequence). The CDR3 is CASSLVESTDTQYF. The CDR3 nucleotides are TGTGCCAGCAGCTTAGTCGAGAGCACAGATACGCAGTATTTT.

The chain has TRBV28 and TRBJ1-4, with D perhaps TRBD1 (5 bases). Germline assignment: CDR1 MDHEN and CDR2 SYDVKM. The length of the CDR3 is 14 residues. Trimming removed 2 bases from V and 6 bases from J, with 10 bases in between. This chain's CDR3 is CASSLAGRDEKLFF. CDR3 bases: TGTGCCAGCAGTTTAGCGGGGCGGGATGAAAAACTGTTTTTT. The full variable domain, its missing parts supplied by reference TRBV28 and TRBJ1-4, is DVKVTQSSRYLVKRTGEKVFLECVQDMDHENMFWYRQDPGLGLRLIYFSYDVKMKEKGDIPEGYSVSREKKERFSLILESASTNQTSMYLCASSLAGRDEKLFFGSGTQLSVL.

The genes are TRBV6-6 and TRBJ1-4; no reliable D call. V was clipped by 2 bases and J by 3 bases, with 10 bases between them. The CDR3 length is 15 residues. Germline V gene data show CDR1 as MNHNY and CDR2 as SVGAGI (reference sequence). In DNA form, the CDR3 reads TGTGCCAGCAGTTACACCGGGAGGGCTAATGAAAAACTGTTTTTT. Translation: CASSYTGRANEKLFF.

V usage is TRBV6-1 and J usage is TRBJ1-2, with 10 bases fitting TRBD1. The germline V gene has CDR1 MNHNS and CDR2 SASEGT. The length of the CDR3 is 16 residues. V was pared by 2 bases and J by 8 bases, with 11 bases of the junction left unmatched. The CDR3 region is CASSERRTGGVYGYTF. CDR3 in DNA: TGTGCCAGCAGTGAACGCCGGACAGGGGGAGTATACGGCTACACCTTC.

The chain links TRBV19 to TRBJ1-5, with D possibly matching TRBD1 (6 bases). V lost 5 bases, J lost 6 bases, and 17 bases lay in between. The germline CDR1 and CDR2 sequences are LNHDA and SQIVND (reference sequence). The CDR3 sequence is 15 residues long. The CDR3 region is CASSRQGSFGQPQHF. The CDR3 bases are TGTGCCAGTAGTCGCCAGGGGAGTTTCGGTCAGCCCCAGCATTTT.

This chain joins TRBV2 and TRBJ1-1; D is possibly TRBD1 (5 bases). This CDR3 region has 14 residues. The V gene's germline CDR1 is SNHLY and CDR2 FYNNEI. Trimming took 7 bases from V and 4 from J, leaving 16 bases between them. CDR3 sequence reads: CASTWDPGSTEAFF. As DNA, the CDR3 is TGTGCCAGCACGTGGGACCCCGGGAGCACTGAAGCTTTCTTT.

The gene calls are TRBV5-4 and TRBJ2-1, with 16 positions matching TRBD2. This CDR3 region has 18 residues. Losses at the gene ends were 4 bases for V and 1 base for J; bases not matched to a gene: 5. CDR1 is SGHNT, CDR2 YYREEE, per germline (reference sequence). The CDR3: CASSGPGLAGGSYNEQFF. CDR3 DNA: TGTGCCAGCAGCGGACCGGGACTAGCGGGGGGGTCCTACAATGAGCAGTTCTTC. Looking up the rest from reference TRBV5-4 and TRBJ2-1 gives the full variable domain: ETGVTQSPTHLIKTRGQQVTLRCSSQSGHNTVSWYQQALGQGPQFIFQYYREEENGRGNFPPRFSGLQFPNYSSELNVNALELDDSALYLCASSGPGLAGGSYNEQFFGPGTRLTVL.

Comment on this clone: The same CDR3 arises from other DNA sequences in this sample as well. The J gene is TRBJ2-3, the V gene TRBV5-1; D unresolved. Germline CDR1 and CDR2: SGHRS and YFSETQ. V lost 1 base and J lost 2, with 8 bases in between. This CDR3 comprises 14 residues. As DNA, the CDR3 is TGCGCCAGCAGCTTGACCGGGTTCACAGATACGCAGTATTTT. It specifies CASSLTGFTDTQYF.

This clone occurred once. The V and J genes are TRBV14 and TRBJ2-3; 10 positions match TRBD2. The V and J ends lost 4 bases and 5 bases, in that order; junction bases with no gene match: 6. The CDR3 has 15 amino acids. Germline lookup yields CDR1 SGHDN and CDR2 FVKESK. The CDR3 nucleotides are TGTGCCAGCAGCCCCCGGGTAGCGGGGGGAGATACGCAGTATTTT. Translation gives CASSPRVAGGDTQYF.